What follows are 14 T cell receptor beta chains derived from one specimen sequenced in a study of regulatory T cells in long-lasting Graves disease. HTBI primers from iRepertoire and Arm-PCR of CDR3 regions yielded the TCR beta libraries. TCRdb redid the calling of the multiplex PCR reads with MiXCR, one entry per CDR3 protein. The sample comprises around 510,000 distinct CDR3 sequences, roughly 20% of which are singletons, and 6.5% to 10% rests with the top ten. Noted time point: persistent/refractory GD, antithyroid drugs over 5 years with positive TRAb. The TCR library was made from RNA that had been extracted from PBMCs in TRIzol. This sample comprised peripheral blood mononuclear cells (PBMCs), obtained when the disease was refractory, from a patient treated with antithyroid drugs. The source of these receptors is a female donor with Graves disease.

The chain couples TRBV10-3 to TRBJ2-2, with TRBD1 as a possible D gene (5 bases). The CDR3 extends over 18 amino acids. V shed 4 bases and J shed 4 bases, with 22 bases lying between them. Germline CDR1 is ENHRY and CDR2 is SYGVKD. This CDR3 reads CAISGGGREAVRTGELFF. For the CDR3, the DNA is TGTGCCATCAGTGGTGGTGGCAGGGAAGCAGTTCGCACCGGGGAGCTGTTTTTT.

This clonotype has ten or more counts. The chain couples TRBV5-6 to TRBJ1-2, with 9 bases lining up with TRBD1. V was pared by 4 bases and J by 4 bases, with 8 bases of the junction left unmatched. CDR3 size: 15 residues. Germline lookup yields CDR1 SGHDT and CDR2 YYEEEE. This CDR3 reads CASSMTGTGTYGYTF. In DNA, the CDR3 is TGTGCCAGCAGCATGACCGGGACAGGGACCTATGGCTACACCTTC.

This clonotype was counted a few times. J is TRBJ1-5 and V is TRBV10-3; D unresolved. The V gene's germline CDR1 is ENHRY and CDR2 SYGVKD. This CDR3 spans 16 amino acids. CDR3 coding DNA: TGTGTCGGTCGGTGGAGGGAACCACATAGCAATCAGCCCCAGCATTTT. It encodes CVGRWREPHSNQPQHF.

This clonotype was observed a handful of times. V gene TRBV10-2 combines with J gene TRBJ1-1, with D uncertain. Germline assignment: CDR1 WSHSY and CDR2 SAAADI. The CDR3 has 12 amino acids. V was clipped by 3 bases and J by 5 bases, with 7 bases between them. The CDR3 protein is CASSEFSTEAFF. In DNA form, the CDR3 reads TGCGCCAGCAGTGAATTTTCGACTGAAGCTTTCTTT.

This clonotype was seen a few times. The J gene is TRBJ1-5, the V gene TRBV19; D gene ambiguous. The germline V gene encodes CDR1 LNHDA and CDR2 SQIVND (reference sequence). The CDR3 is 13 amino acids. Trimming stripped 5 bases from V and 3 bases from J, with 8 bases between. CDR3 bases: TGTGCCAGTAGTCCAGGCGACAATCAGCCCCAGCATTTT. Translating it yields CASSPGDNQPQHF.

The chain uses TRBV5-1 and TRBJ2-6; D not certain. V dropped 0 bases and J dropped 4 bases, with 14 bases sitting between them. In germline, CDR1 is SGHRS, CDR2 YFSETQ. This CDR3 is built from 17 residues. In DNA form, the CDR3 reads TGCGCCAGCAGCTTGGGGCCTTTGGGGTTCGGGGCCAACGTCCTGACTTTC. Protein sequence: CASSLGPLGFGANVLTF.

This chain joins TRBV9 and TRBJ2-7, with 7 bases that match TRBD2. The CDR3 sequence is 15 residues long. V shed 4 bases, J shed 5 bases, and the junction held 12 bases outside the gene matches. CDR1 and CDR2 (germline): SGDLS, YYNGEE. The CDR3 region has the DNA TGTGCCAGCAGCTTACCCATGGCGGGAGACGACGAGCAGTACTTC. As protein: CASSLPMAGDDEQYF.

The chain joins TRBV5-5 to TRBJ2-3, with 11 bases aligning to TRBD2. Trimming removed 1 base from V and 2 bases from J; junction bases left unmatched: 6. The CDR3 totals 17 residues. The germline CDR1 and CDR2 sequences are SGHKS and YYEKEE (reference sequence). Here the CDR3 DNA reads TGTGCCAGCAGCTTGTTGGGGGGACTAGCGGACACAGATACGCAGTATTTT. This gives the protein CASSLLGGLADTDTQYF.

This clonotype was detected ten times or more. The rearrangement links TRBV28 to TRBJ2-7, with 7 nucleotides matching TRBD2. The CDR3 length is 14 residues. CDR1 MDHEN and CDR2 SYDVKM come from the germline V gene. The trim removed 6 bases at V and 4 bases at J, leaving 9 bases unmatched. CDR3 coding DNA: TGTGCCAGCAGCCCCCTACTAGCGAGGTACGAGCAGTACTTC. It specifies CASSPLLARYEQYF.

This clonotype was detected many times. The V and J genes are TRBV20-1 and TRBJ2-7; possibly TRBD1 for D (6 bases). Germline loops: CDR1 DFQATT, CDR2 SNEGSKA (reference sequence). The CDR3 runs 13 residues. The germline V and J ends were trimmed by 6 bases and 0 bases, with 12 bases remaining between them. CDR3 DNA: TGCAGTGCCGGATGGGACAACTCCTACGAGCAGTACTTC. This codes for CSAGWDNSYEQYF.

This clonotype appeared many times. The genes are TRBV10-1 and TRBJ2-5; either TRBD1 or TRBD2 may fit D (5 bases each). This CDR3 is built from 15 residues. CDR1 is WNHNN, CDR2 SYGVQD, per germline (reference sequence). Trimming took 2 bases from V and 3 from J, leaving 13 bases between them. CDR3 nucleotide sequence: TGCGCCAGCAGTGAGGCCGGGACGGGAAAAGAGACCCAGTACTTC. This codes for CASSEAGTGKETQYF.

In this sample, this clonotype turned up a few times. CDR3 sequence reads: CASSEDREETQYF. The CDR3, as DNA: TGTGCCAGCAGTGAGGACAGGGAAGAGACCCAGTACTTC. The chain has TRBV12-3 or TRBV12-4 and TRBJ2-5, with TRBD1 matching 8 bases. V lost 5 bases, J lost 3 bases, and 2 bases stayed unmatched. The CDR3 runs 13 residues.

This chain connects TRBV13 to TRBJ2-7; the D gene is possibly TRBD2 (6 bases). V was pared by 0 bases and J by 10 bases, with 10 bases between. There are 12 residues in the CDR3. The germline CDR1 and CDR2 sequences are PRHDT and FYEKMQ (reference sequence). The CDR3 loop is CASSLGRGFQYF. CDR3 DNA sequence: TGTGCCAGCAGCTTAGGCCGGGGGTTTCAGTACTTC.

This clonotype was counted ten times or more. The chain recombines TRBV2 with TRBJ2-5, with 12 bases fitting TRBD1. This CDR3 is 15 amino acids long. V gave up 6 bases and J gave up 5 bases; unmatched junction bases: 7. Germline V gives CDR1 SNHLY, CDR2 FYNNEI. In DNA form, the CDR3 reads TGTGCCAGCAGCTACGGGACAGGGGGCCGGGAGACCCAGTACTTC. This gives the protein CASSYGTGGRETQYF. Together with reference TRBV2 and TRBJ2-5, the CDR3 gives the full variable domain: EPEVTQTPSHQVTQMGQEVILRCVPISNHLYFYWYRQILGQKVEFLVSFYNNEISEKSEIFDDQFSVERPDGSNFTLKIRSTKLEDSAMYFCASSYGTGGRETQYFGPGTRLLVL.